This T cell receptor beta chain originates from a study of control samples from healthy donors and cancer patients. This clone occurred once. Per germline, CDR1 SNHLY and CDR2 FYNNEI. V lost 3 bases and J lost 2; bases outside the gene matches: 10. This CDR3 is built from 16 residues. The data were produced by immunoSEQ multiplex PCR, yet TCRdb's version contains in-frame clones alone and is incomplete. The data show some 150,000 clones, less than 95% seen once. The sequencing sample was made of PBMCs. The TCR comes from a man aged 60-69 years with colorectal cancer. The chain is built from TRBV2 and TRBJ2-7, with 7 bases aligning to TRBD1. Written as DNA, the CDR3 is TGTGCCAGCAGTGAGGTTCAGGGGGTCCCTCCCTACGAGCAGTACTTC. Translation: CASSEVQGVPPYEQYF.